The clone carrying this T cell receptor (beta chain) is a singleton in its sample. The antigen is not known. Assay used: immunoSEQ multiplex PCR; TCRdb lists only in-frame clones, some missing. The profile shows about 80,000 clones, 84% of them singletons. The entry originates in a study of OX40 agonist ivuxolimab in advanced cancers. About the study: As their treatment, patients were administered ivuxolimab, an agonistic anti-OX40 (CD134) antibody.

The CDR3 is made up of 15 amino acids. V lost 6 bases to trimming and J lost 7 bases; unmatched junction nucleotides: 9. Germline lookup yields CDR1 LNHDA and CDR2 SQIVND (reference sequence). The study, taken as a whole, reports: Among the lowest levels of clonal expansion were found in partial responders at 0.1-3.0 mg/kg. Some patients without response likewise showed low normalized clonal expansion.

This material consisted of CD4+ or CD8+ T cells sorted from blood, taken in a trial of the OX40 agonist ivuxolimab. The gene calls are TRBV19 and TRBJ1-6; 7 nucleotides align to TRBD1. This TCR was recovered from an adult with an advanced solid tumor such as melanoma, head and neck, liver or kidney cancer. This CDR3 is CASRPTGSVNSPLHF. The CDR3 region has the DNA TGTGCCAGTAGACCGACAGGGTCTGTGAATTCACCCCTCCACTTT.